A selection of T cell receptor beta chains follows, all from one sample in a study of blood T cell repertoires in COVID-19. Only in-frame clones appear in the TCRdb table, and some are missing; sequencing was by immunoSEQ multiplex PCR. This table has some 110,000 clones, around nine tenths appearing once. The sequenced material came from peripheral blood. The receptor set was obtained from a man aged 35-49 years with acute or convalescent COVID-19. CDR3s include the opening cysteine and the closing phenylalanine or tryptophan. The D gene is left open where the match is weak. Part of the rows lack a size; the others show once, few, many or a class for expanded clones.

once	TRBV27	TRBJ1-2	NA	CASSSSPDILNYGYTF	TGTGCCAGCAGTTCCAGCCCGGACATATTAAACTATGGCTACACCTTC
NA	TRBV10-2	TRBJ2-3	TRBD2	CASRIAGSTDTQYF	TGCGCCAGCAGAATAGCGGGAAGCACAGATACGCAGTATTTT
once	TRBV5-1	TRBJ1-5	TRBD1	CASSLAPAGTDSNQPQHF	TGCGCCAGCAGCTTGGCCCCGGCAGGGACAGATAGCAATCAGCCCCAGCATTTT
few	TRBV19	TRBJ1-1	NA	CASSLMTDFNTEAFF	TGTGCCAGTAGCCTAATGACAGATTTTAACACTGAAGCTTTCTTT
once	TRBV5-6	TRBJ2-7	NA	CASSLTGSREQYF	TGTGCCAGCAGCTTGACCGGCTCGAGGGAGCAGTACTTC
NA	TRBV5-8	TRBJ1-1	NA	CASSRGWNTEAFF	TGTGCCAGCAGCCGGGGGTGGAACACTGAAGCTTTCTTT
NA	TRBV7-9	TRBJ1-6	TRBD1	CASSKQGAPLHF	TGTGCCAGCAGCAAACAGGGGGCTCCCCTCCACTTT
once	TRBV7-8	TRBJ2-2	TRBD2	CASSLAHPRVAGQAGELFF	TGTGCCAGCAGCTTAGCGCACCCGCGAGTAGCGGGTCAGGCCGGGGAGCTGTTTTTT
NA	TRBV27	TRBJ1-2	TRBD1	CASSLGGDRGRYGYTF	TGTGCCAGCAGTTTGGGAGGGGACAGGGGGCGGTACGGCTACACCTTC
NA	TRBV7-8	TRBJ2-1	NA	CASSRELAYNEQFF	TGTGCCAGCAGCCGGGAGCTCGCATACAATGAGCAGTTCTTC
NA	TRBV6-6	TRBJ2-6	NA	CASSRPVFGLANEPIPGANVLTF	TGTGCCAGCAGTCGCCCCGTTTTTGGGTTAGCCAACGAACCTATTCCTGGGGCCAACGTCCTGACTTTC
NA	TRBV12-3/TRBV12-4	TRBJ2-5	NA	CASSQSQMSQYF	TGTGCCAGCAGTCAATCCCAGATGTCCCAGTACTTC
few	TRBV11-2	TRBJ1-5	NA	CASSLGDRPNQPQHF	TGTGCCAGCAGCTTAGGAGACAGACCCAATCAGCCCCAGCATTTT
once	TRBV7-8	TRBJ1-1	NA	CASSPGGGRTEAFF	TGTGCCAGCAGCCCGGGGGGGGGCAGGACTGAAGCTTTCTTT
NA	TRBV5-1	TRBJ2-1	TRBD2	CASSSTLSGSSYNEQFF	TGCGCCAGCAGCTCCACCCTCAGCGGGAGCTCCTACAATGAGCAGTTCTTC
NA	TRBV4-3	TRBJ2-6	NA	CASSYRAGANVLTF	TGCGCCAGCAGCTACAGGGCCGGGGCCAACGTCCTGACTTTC